Listed below are T cell receptor beta chains from one sample, sequenced in a study of spatial heterogeneity in lung cancer. In TCRdb, the 5' RACE reads were re-called with MiXCR into one record per CDR3 protein. Of fewer than 600 distinct CDR3 sequences listed, about 9.3% are singletons. The source was lung tumor tissue, collected at surgery. The receptors were sampled from a female donor with early-stage non-small cell lung cancer. The CDR3 runs from the conserved cysteine through the conserved F or W. A D gene is named only where the DNA matches it firmly. For some rows the clone size is stated as once, few or many, or as a class when expanded; others skip it.

clone_size,v_call,d_call,cdr3_length,j_call,cdr3_aa,cdr3_nt
large,TRBV5-1,NA,13,TRBJ2-5,CASSADRGETQYF,TGCGCCAGCAGCGCGGACCGGGGAGAGACCCAGTACTTC
few,TRBV5-1,NA,15,TRBJ2-2,CASSLELAGTGELFF,TGCGCCAGCAGCTTGGAACTAGCCGGTACCGGGGAGCTGTTTTTT
medium-sized,TRBV4-1,TRBD1,15,TRBJ1-2,CASSQDPQGDGGYTF,TGCGCCAGCAGCCAAGACCCCCAGGGGGATGGTGGCTACACCTTC
NA,TRBV2,NA,11,TRBJ2-1,CASIVGDRAFF,TGTGCCAGCATTGTCGGAGACCGTGCGTTCTTC
few,TRBV6-1,NA,16,TRBJ2-4,CASSEDAGGGKNIQYF,TGTGCCAGCAGTGAAGATGCAGGGGGAGGCAAAAACATTCAGTACTTC
once,TRBV27,TRBD1,15,TRBJ1-2,CASSGTGARGYGYTF,TGTGCCAGCAGTGGGACAGGGGCCCGTGGCTATGGCTACACCTTC
large,TRBV6-5,TRBD1,15,TRBJ2-7,CASSYRGQGTYEQYF,TGTGCCAGCAGTTACAGAGGACAGGGGACCTACGAGCAGTACTTC
large,TRBV6-5,NA,13,TRBJ2-7,CASSETGTITQYF,TGTGCCAGCAGTGAGACCGGGACAATCACGCAGTACTTC
large,TRBV9,NA,14,TRBJ2-3,CASSPQVGTDTQYF,TGTGCCAGCAGCCCACAGGTCGGCACAGATACGCAGTATTTT
medium-sized,TRBV5-1,NA,15,TRBJ2-7,CASSLSPRGGYEQYF,TGCGCCAGCAGCTTGAGTCCGCGTGGCGGATACGAGCAGTACTTC
NA,TRBV7-2,NA,12,TRBJ2-1,CASSLAGTSRLF,TGTGCCAGCAGCTTAGCGGGGACCTCGCGGCTCTTC
few,TRBV4-2,NA,15,TRBJ2-5,CASSRTPAWQETQYF,TGTGCCAGCAGCCGGACACCCGCGTGGCAAGAGACCCAGTACTTC
large,TRBV11-3,TRBD1,15,TRBJ2-5,CASSPGTGGSETQYF,TGTGCCAGCAGCCCCGGGACAGGGGGTTCAGAGACCCAGTACTTC
medium-sized,TRBV10-1,NA,13,TRBJ1-2,CASSETANYGYTF,TGCGCCAGCAGTGAGACAGCTAACTATGGCTACACCTTC
large,TRBV5-1,TRBD1,14,TRBJ2-1,CASSATGTDAEQFF,TGCGCCAGCAGCGCGACCGGGACAGACGCTGAGCAGTTCTTC
large,TRBV20-1,NA,13,TRBJ1-4,CSARGQVNEKLFF,TGCAGTGCGAGAGGGCAGGTTAATGAAAAACTGTTTTTT
hyperexpanded,TRBV7-9,NA,14,TRBJ1-1,CASSLVAGSTEAFF,TGTGCCAGCAGCTTAGTGGCAGGGAGCACTGAAGCTTTCTTT
few,TRBV7-8,TRBD1,14,TRBJ2-2,CASSWDRWIGELFF,TGTGCCAGCAGTTGGGACAGGTGGATCGGGGAGCTGTTTTTT
medium-sized,TRBV5-6,TRBD1,14,TRBJ2-5,CASSLVGTGETQYF,TGTGCCAGCAGCTTGGTTGGGACAGGCGAGACCCAGTACTTC
NA,TRBV5-1,NA,16,TRBJ2-1,CASSYSGVLTYNEQFF,TGCGCCAGCAGTTACTCGGGAGTCCTGACCTACAATGAGCAGTTCTTC
NA,TRBV12-3/TRBV12-4,TRBD1,15,TRBJ2-7,CASRSTDRIDYEQYF,TGTGCCAGCAGGTCGACGGACAGGATAGACTACGAGCAGTACTTC
few,TRBV27,NA,12,TRBJ2-7,CASSNGVVEQYF,TGTGCCAGCAGTAACGGGGTTGTGGAGCAGTACTTC
medium-sized,TRBV19,NA,12,TRBJ1-5,CASKAENQPQHF,TGTGCCAGTAAGGCCGAGAATCAGCCCCAGCATTTT
medium-sized,TRBV7-2,TRBD2,16,TRBJ2-1,CASSWGLAGGLFEQFF,TGTGCCAGCAGCTGGGGACTAGCGGGGGGGCTCTTTGAGCAGTTCTTC
medium-sized,TRBV5-1,TRBD1,15,TRBJ2-3,CASSPEGQGTDTQYF,TGCGCCAGCAGCCCGGAGGGACAGGGCACAGATACGCAGTATTTT
few,TRBV24-1,TRBD2,17,TRBJ2-1,CATSDKCGLAGDNEQFF,TGTGCCACCAGTGACAAATGCGGACTAGCGGGAGACAATGAGCAGTTCTTC
large,TRBV7-8,TRBD2,17,TRBJ2-3,CASSLSQPSGGTDTQYF,TGTGCCAGCAGCTTAAGTCAGCCCAGCGGGGGTACAGATACGCAGTATTTT
NA,TRBV9,NA,15,TRBJ2-3,CASSLGVAGTDTQYF,TGTGCCAGCAGCTTGGGGGTGGCCGGCACAGATACGCAGTATTTT
large,TRBV6-1,NA,13,TRBJ2-1,CASMNLGYNEQFF,TGTGCCAGCATGAATCTCGGGTACAATGAGCAGTTCTTC
NA,TRBV6-2/TRBV6-3,NA,11,TRBJ1-1,CASGGGTEAFF,TGTGCCAGCGGGGGGGGGACTGAAGCTTTCTTT
medium-sized,TRBV2,NA,16,TRBJ2-1,CASSERGLHSYNEQFF,TGTGCCAGCAGTGAACGTGGACTTCACTCCTACAATGAGCAGTTCTTC